These T cell receptor beta chains were read from a single sample in a study of neurological immune-mediated disorders. One entry per CDR3 protein, called by TCRdb with MiXCR from the 5' RACE reads. This sample yields about 38,000 distinct CDR3 sequences, of which less than 9% are seen a single time; around 6% belongs to the top ten. Source material: CD4+ T cells from blood. Every receptor here comes from a man aged 50-60 years in good health. Each CDR3 is given with its conserved first and last residue. A D gene is named only where the DNA matches it firmly. The size entry gives once, few, many, or a class for an expanded clone.

j_call d_call clone_size v_call cdr3_aa cdr3_nt
TRBJ2-5 TRBD1 few TRBV6-6 CASSYRTGGGETQYF TGTGCCAGCAGTTACAGGACAGGGGGCGGTGAGACCCAGTACTTC
TRBJ2-5 NA many TRBV29-1 CSVVGRFQETQYF TGCAGCGTTGTCGGCCGGTTCCAAGAGACCCAGTACTTC
TRBJ1-1 NA many TRBV27 CASSLRANTEAFF TGTGCCAGCAGTTTGCGAGCGAACACTGAAGCTTTCTTT
TRBJ2-1 TRBD2 many TRBV20-1 CSARSLAGAHEQFF TGCAGTGCTAGATCCCTAGCGGGAGCCCATGAGCAGTTCTTC
TRBJ1-2 NA many TRBV6-5 CASSYPMGRGYTF TGTGCCAGCAGTTATCCCATGGGTAGGGGCTACACCTTC
TRBJ2-1 TRBD2 many TRBV7-2 CASSPGLGSGRPPYNEQFF TGTGCCAGCAGCCCCGGGTTGGGCAGCGGGAGGCCCCCCTACAATGAGCAGTTCTTC
TRBJ2-1 NA few TRBV19 CASSPNFNNEQFF TGTGCCAGTAGTCCCAACTTTAACAATGAGCAGTTCTTC
TRBJ2-5 TRBD1 many TRBV7-3 CASSTTGGQTQYF TGTGCCAGCAGCACGACAGGGGGTCAGACCCAGTACTTC
TRBJ2-7 NA many TRBV20-1 CSASYLSYEQYF TGCAGTGCTAGTTACCTTTCCTACGAGCAGTACTTC
TRBJ2-4 NA many TRBV28 CASSLRPKNIQYF TGTGCCAGTAGCCTCCGGCCCAAAAACATTCAGTACTTC
TRBJ1-3 NA many TRBV7-2 CASSLVAGAGNTIYF TGTGCCAGCAGCTTAGTGGCAGGGGCTGGAAACACCATATATTTT
TRBJ2-7 TRBD2 many TRBV5-1 CASSESGRLAEQYF TGCGCCAGCAGCGAGAGCGGGAGGTTAGCCGAGCAGTACTTC
TRBJ2-3 TRBD2 many TRBV20-1 CSARTTSLHTQYF TGCAGTGCTAGGACGACTAGCTTGCATACGCAGTATTTT
TRBJ2-7 TRBD1 many TRBV5-6 CASSSRPGTGLSYEQYF TGTGCCAGCAGCTCCCGACCTGGGACAGGGCTATCCTACGAGCAGTACTTC
TRBJ1-2 NA many TRBV9 CASSVDAMGRSNYGYTF TGTGCCAGCAGCGTAGATGCGATGGGCCGTTCTAACTATGGCTACACCTTC
TRBJ1-5 TRBD1 many TRBV29-1 CSVTTGAGQPQHF TGCAGCGTTACGACAGGGGCCGGTCAGCCCCAGCATTTT